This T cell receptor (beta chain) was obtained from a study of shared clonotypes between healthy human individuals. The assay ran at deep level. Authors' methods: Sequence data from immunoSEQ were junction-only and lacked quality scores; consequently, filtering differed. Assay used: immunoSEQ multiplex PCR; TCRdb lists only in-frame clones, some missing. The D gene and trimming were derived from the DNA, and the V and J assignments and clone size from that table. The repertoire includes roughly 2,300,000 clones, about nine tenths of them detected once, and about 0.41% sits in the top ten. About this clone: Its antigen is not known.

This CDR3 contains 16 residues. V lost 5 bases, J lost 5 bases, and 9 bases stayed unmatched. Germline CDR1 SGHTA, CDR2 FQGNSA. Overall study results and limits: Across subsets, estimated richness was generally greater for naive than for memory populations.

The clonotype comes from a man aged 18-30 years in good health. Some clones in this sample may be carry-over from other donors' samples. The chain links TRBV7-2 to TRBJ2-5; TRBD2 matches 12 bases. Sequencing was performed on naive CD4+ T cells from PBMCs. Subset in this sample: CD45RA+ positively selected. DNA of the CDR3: TGTGCCAGCAGCCAGGGACTAGCGGGCTGGGGGGAGACCCAGTACTTC. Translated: CASSQGLAGWGETQYF.